In its sample, the clone carrying this T cell receptor beta chain was seen a few times. Its specificity is unknown. This entry belongs to a study of T-cell memory formation after mild COVID-19. Study-level background: Clusters of TCRs were largely donor specific.

Study-level points and caveats: Nothing confirmed that second-wave clones peaking on day 37 were specific for SARS-CoV-2.

Trimming pared 6 bases from V and 6 bases from J, leaving 8 bases between. This CDR3 is built from 11 residues. Germline CDR1 MNHEY, CDR2 SVGAGI. Constant-segment primers served in 5'RACE that generated TCR alpha and TCR beta cDNA libraries bearing sample barcodes and UMIs. TCRdb reprocessed the 5' RACE reads with MiXCR, giving one entry per CDR3 protein. The data contain almost 550,000 distinct CDR3 sequences, about a fifth of them singletons. The TCR sequence derives from an adult woman who had mild COVID-19 (a few samples of this study predate the infection). Cell type and time point are not known. Sequencing was done on a sample of PBMCs or a T cell subset sorted from them (not recorded which). The gene calls are TRBV6-5 and TRBJ1-2; D unresolved. CDR3 nucleotide sequence: TGTGCCAGCAGGGGAGGCGATGGCTACACCTTC. This codes for CASRGGDGYTF.